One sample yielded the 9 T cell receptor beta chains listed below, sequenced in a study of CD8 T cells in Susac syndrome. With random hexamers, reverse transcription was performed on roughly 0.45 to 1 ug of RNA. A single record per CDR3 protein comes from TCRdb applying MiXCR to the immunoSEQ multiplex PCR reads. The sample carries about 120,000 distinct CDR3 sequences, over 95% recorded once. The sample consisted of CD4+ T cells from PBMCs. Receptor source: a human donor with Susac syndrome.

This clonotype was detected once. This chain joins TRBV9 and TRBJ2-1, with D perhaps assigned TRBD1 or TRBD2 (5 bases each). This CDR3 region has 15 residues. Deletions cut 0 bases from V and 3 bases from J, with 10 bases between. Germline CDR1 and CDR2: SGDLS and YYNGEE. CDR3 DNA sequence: TGTGCCAGCAGCGTAGATGGGGGTTTCTACAATGAGCAGTTCTTC. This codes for CASSVDGGFYNEQFF.

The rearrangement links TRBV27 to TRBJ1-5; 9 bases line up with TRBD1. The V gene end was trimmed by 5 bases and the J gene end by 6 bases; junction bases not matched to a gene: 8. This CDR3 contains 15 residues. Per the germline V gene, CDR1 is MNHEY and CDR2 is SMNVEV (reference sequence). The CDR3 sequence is CASSPRDRVAQPQHF. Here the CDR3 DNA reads TGTGCCAGCAGTCCCCGGGACAGGGTAGCTCAGCCCCAGCATTTT.

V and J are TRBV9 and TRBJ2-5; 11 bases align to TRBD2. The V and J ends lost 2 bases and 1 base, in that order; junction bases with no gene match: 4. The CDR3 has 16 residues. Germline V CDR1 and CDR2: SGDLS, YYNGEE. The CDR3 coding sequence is TGTGCCAGCAGCGTCACTAGCGGGAGTCCCCAAGAGACCCAGTACTTC. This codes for CASSVTSGSPQETQYF.

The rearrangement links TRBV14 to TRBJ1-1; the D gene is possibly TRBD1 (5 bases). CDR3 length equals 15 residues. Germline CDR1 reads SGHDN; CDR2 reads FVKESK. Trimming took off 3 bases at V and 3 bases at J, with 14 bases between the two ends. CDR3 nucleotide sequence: TGTGCCAGCAGCCACCTGGGACTGCCTGACACTGAAGCTTTCTTT. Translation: CASSHLGLPDTEAFF.

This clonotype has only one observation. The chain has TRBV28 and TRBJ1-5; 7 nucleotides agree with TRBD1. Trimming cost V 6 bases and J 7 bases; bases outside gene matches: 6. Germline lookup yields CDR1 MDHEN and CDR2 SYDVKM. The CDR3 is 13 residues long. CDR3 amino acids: CASREGAGQPQHF. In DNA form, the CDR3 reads TGTGCCAGCAGGGAGGGGGCCGGGCAGCCCCAGCATTTT.

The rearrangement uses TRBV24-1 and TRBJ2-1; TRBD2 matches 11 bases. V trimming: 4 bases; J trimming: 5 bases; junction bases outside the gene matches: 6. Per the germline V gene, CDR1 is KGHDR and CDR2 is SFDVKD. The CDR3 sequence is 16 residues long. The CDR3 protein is CATSDAGTSGDNEQFF. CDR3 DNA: TGTGCCACCAGTGACGCCGGGACTAGCGGCGACAATGAGCAGTTCTTC.

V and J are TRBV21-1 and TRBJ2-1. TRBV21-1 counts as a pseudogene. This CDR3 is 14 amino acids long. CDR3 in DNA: TGTGCCAGCAGCAAAGCCAGTTCCTACAATGAGCAGTTCTTC. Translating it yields CASSKASSYNEQFF.

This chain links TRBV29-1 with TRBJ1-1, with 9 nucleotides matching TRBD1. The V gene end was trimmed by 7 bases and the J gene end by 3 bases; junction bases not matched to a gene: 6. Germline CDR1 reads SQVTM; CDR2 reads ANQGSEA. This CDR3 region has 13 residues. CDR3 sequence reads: CSAGQGPHTEAFF. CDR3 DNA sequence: TGCAGCGCCGGACAGGGGCCCCACACTGAAGCTTTCTTT.

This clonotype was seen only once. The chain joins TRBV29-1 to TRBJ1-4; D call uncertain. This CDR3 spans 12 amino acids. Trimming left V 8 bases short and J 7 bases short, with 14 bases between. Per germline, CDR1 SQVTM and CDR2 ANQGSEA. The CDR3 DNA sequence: TGCAGCCTGGGGTCGAATTTTGAAAAACTGTTTTTT. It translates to CSLGSNFEKLFF.